This TCR beta chain was obtained from a study of vaccination and CD4 T cells after COVID-19. Germline assignment: CDR1 KGHDR and CDR2 SFDVKD. The V and J ends lost 4 bases and 4 bases respectively, with 10 bases between them. The CDR3 consists of 15 residues. Of note for this clonotype: Its target is unknown.

Oncomine TCR Beta short-read sequencing was applied to DNA from cultured CD4+ T cells. One entry per CDR3 protein results from TCRdb running MiXCR on the PCR reads. The data show about 20,000 distinct CDR3 sequences, roughly 51% seen once. Specified treatment: roughly 11-day PBMC culture with coronavirus spike peptide pools or control peptides (ViraFEST assay). Material for sequencing was CD4+ T cells from blood, cultured in vitro. This rearrangement joins TRBV24-1 to TRBJ2-6; no clear D. The TCR was taken from a human donor who had recovered from COVID-19. CDR3 in DNA: TGTGCCACCAGTGACCCGACGGAGGGGGCCAACGTCCTGACTTTC. Residues: CATSDPTEGANVLTF.